The present TCR beta chain was sequenced within a study of T cell changes during pregnancy in multiple sclerosis. Clones were sequenced by immunoSEQ multiplex PCR, and TCRdb holds only the in-frame ones, with some missing. The table has roughly 30,000 clones, approximately 86% seen once. The sample consisted of CD4+ T cells from peripheral blood mononuclear cells, taken in the first trimester of pregnancy. The origin of this receptor is a female donor in good health, enrolled as a control in a pregnancy study.

CDR3 nucleotide sequence: TGTGCCAGCAGCCCCCCCCTAGACGGGGAGCTGTTTTTT. It is translated as CASSPPLDGELFF. The rearrangement uses TRBV9 and TRBJ2-2; D gene unclear. CDR3 size: 13 residues. Trimming cost V 4 bases and J 7 bases, with 11 bases left between them. Germline loops: CDR1 SGDLS, CDR2 YYNGEE.